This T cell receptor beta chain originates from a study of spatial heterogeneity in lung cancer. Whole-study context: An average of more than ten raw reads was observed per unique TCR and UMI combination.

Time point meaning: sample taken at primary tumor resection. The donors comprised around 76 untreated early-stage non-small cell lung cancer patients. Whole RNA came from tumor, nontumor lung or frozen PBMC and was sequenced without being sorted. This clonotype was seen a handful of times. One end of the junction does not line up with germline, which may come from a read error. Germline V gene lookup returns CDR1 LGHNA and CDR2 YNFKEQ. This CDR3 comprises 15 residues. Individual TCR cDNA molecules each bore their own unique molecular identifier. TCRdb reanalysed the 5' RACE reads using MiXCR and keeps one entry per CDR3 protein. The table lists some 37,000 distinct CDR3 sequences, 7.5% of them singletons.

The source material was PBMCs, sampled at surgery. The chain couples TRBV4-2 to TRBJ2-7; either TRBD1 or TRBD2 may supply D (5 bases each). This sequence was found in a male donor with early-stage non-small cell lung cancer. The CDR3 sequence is CASNQDRDGGYEQYF. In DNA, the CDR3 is TGTGCCAGCAACCAAGATCGGGACGGAGGTTACGAGCAGTACTTC.